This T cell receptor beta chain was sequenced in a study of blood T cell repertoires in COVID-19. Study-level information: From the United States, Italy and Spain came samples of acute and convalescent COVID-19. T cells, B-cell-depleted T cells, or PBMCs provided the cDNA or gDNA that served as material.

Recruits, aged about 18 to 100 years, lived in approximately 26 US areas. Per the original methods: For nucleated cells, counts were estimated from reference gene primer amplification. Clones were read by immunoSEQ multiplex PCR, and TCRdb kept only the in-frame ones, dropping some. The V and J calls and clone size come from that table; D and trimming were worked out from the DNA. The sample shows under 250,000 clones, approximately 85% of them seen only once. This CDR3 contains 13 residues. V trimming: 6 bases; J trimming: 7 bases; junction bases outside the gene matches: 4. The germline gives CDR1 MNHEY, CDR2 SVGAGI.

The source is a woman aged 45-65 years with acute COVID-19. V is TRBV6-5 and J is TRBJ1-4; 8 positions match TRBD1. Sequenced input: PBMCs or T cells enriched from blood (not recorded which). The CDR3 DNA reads TGTGCCAGCAGAGGACAGGGTTTTGAAAAACTGTTTTTT. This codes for CASRGQGFEKLFF.